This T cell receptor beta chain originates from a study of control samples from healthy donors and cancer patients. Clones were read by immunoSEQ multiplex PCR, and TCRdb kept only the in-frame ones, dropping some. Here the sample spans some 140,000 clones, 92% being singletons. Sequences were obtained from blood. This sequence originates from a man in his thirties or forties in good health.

CDR3 sequence (DNA): TGTGCCAGTAGTATGACCCGGACGGCTGGAAACACCATATATTTT. Encoded protein: CASSMTRTAGNTIYF. The chain has TRBV19 and TRBJ1-3; D not resolved. Trimming shortened V by 3 bases and J by 2 bases, and 11 bases separated the two germline ends. CDR1 is LNHDA, CDR2 SQIVND, per germline (reference sequence). The CDR3 contains 15 residues.